Described below is a single TCR beta chain sequence and its context. Its target is not known. The CDR3 runs 17 residues. CDR1 and CDR2 from the germline V gene are WSHSY and SAAADI. V shed 2 bases and J shed 7 bases, with 20 bases lying between them. This record belongs to a study of T cells and Merkel cell carcinoma outcomes. Study-wide results and caveats: Reportedly, T-cell repertoire with density predicts Merkel cell carcinoma outcomes.

Sequencing was performed with immunoSEQ multiplex PCR; in TCRdb, only in-frame clones are kept and a portion is missing. The profile shows fewer than 25,000 clones, over 70% of them singletons. The chain is built from TRBV10-2 and TRBJ2-2, with a tentative D call TRBD1 (6 bases). The sample consisted of tumor tissue from Merkel cell carcinoma. The clonotype originates from a human donor with Merkel cell carcinoma. The CDR3 DNA is TGCGCCAGCAGTGAGCGATGGGGGCCGCCCGTGAACGGGGAGCTGTTTTTT. Amino acid sequence: CASSERWGPPVNGELFF.